These 22 T cell receptor beta chains were sequenced from one sample in a study of early T cells in non-severe SARS-CoV-2 infection. One entry per CDR3 protein results from TCRdb running MiXCR on the 5' RACE reads. The sample lists roughly 70,000 distinct CDR3 sequences, roughly 18% seen once, with approximately 9% in the top ten. The starting material was whole blood, obtained at baseline. Receptors originate from an adult who was a healthcare worker with PCR-confirmed SARS-CoV-2 infection or an uninfected control (not recorded which).

The chain uses TRBV6-2 or TRBV6-3 and TRBJ2-7; D is unclear. Deletions cut 4 bases from V and 5 bases from J, with 12 bases between. This CDR3 spans 13 amino acids. Germline-derived CDR1 and CDR2 are MNHEY and SVGEGT. For the CDR3, the DNA is TGTGCCAGCAGTTTCTACTCTCAAGACGAGCAGTACTTC. Encoded protein: CASSFYSQDEQYF.

The CDR3 DNA is TGTGCCAGCTATGGACCCCATTCACCCCTCCACTTT. Its protein product is CASYGPHSPLHF. This chain connects TRBV6-1 to TRBJ1-6; D unclear. There are 12 residues in the CDR3. Germline assignment: CDR1 MNHNS and CDR2 SASEGT. V lost 8 bases, J lost 8 bases, and 10 bases lay in between.

The chain has TRBV6-6 and TRBJ2-5; D is perhaps TRBD1 (6 bases). V lost 7 bases and J 5 bases, leaving 14 bases between the germline ends. Per the germline V gene, CDR1 is MNHNY and CDR2 is SVGAGI (reference sequence). The CDR3 sequence is 13 residues long. The CDR3 nucleotides read TGTGCCAGCATCTTACAGGGTCGGGAGACCCAGTACTTC. It encodes CASILQGRETQYF.

This clonotype has more than one count but fewer than ten. The chain couples TRBV5-5 to TRBJ2-3, with TRBD2 identical over 8 bases. This CDR3 has 16 residues. V lost 5 bases, J lost 2 bases, and 10 bases stayed unmatched. In germline, CDR1 is SGHKS, CDR2 YYEKEE (reference sequence). CDR3 nucleotide sequence: TGTGCCAGCAGTCGGCGGGGGGCTTCGATCACAGATACGCAGTATTTT. It yields the protein CASSRRGASITDTQYF. The full variable domain, in which reference TRBV5-5 and TRBJ2-3 provide the parts outside the CDR3, is DAGVTQSPTHLIKTRGQQVTLRCSPISGHKSVSWYQQVLGQGPQFIFQYYEKEERGRGNFPDRFSARQFPNYSSELNVNALLLGDSALYLCASSRRGASITDTQYFGPGTRLTVL.

This clonotype was detected only a few times. Here the CDR3 reads CASSDRGPMRETQYF. The CDR3 bases are TGCGCCAGCAGTGACAGGGGGCCGATGAGAGAGACCCAGTACTTC. The chain employs TRBV10-2 and TRBJ2-5; TRBD1 agrees at 8 bases. This CDR3 contains 15 residues. J gave up 4 bases and V 3 bases, and 7 bases lay outside the gene matches. Germline loops: CDR1 WSHSY, CDR2 SAAADI.

This clonotype was seen more than once but under ten times. The genes are TRBV12-5 and TRBJ2-7, with D possibly matching TRBD1 (6 bases). Looked up from germline, CDR1 is LGHNT and CDR2 is FRNRAP. This CDR3 region has 16 residues. Trimming stripped 6 bases from V and 4 bases from J, with 22 bases between. This CDR3 reads CASGRLGPRGSYEQYF. CDR3 nucleotides: TGTGCTAGTGGCCGACTTGGCCCCAGGGGTTCTTACGAGCAGTACTTC. The full variable domain, in which reference TRBV12-5 and TRBJ2-7 provide the parts outside the CDR3, is DARVTQTPRHKVTEMGQEVTMRCQPILGHNTVFWYRQTMMQGLELLAYFRNRAPLDDSGMPKDRFSAEMPDATLATLKIQPSEPRDSAVYFCASGRLGPRGSYEQYFGPGTRLTVT.

The chain combines TRBV7-2 with TRBJ1-1, with D possibly TRBD1 on 6 matching bases. The CDR3 consists of 14 residues. V lost 3 bases, J lost 1 base, and 9 bases lay in between. CDR1 SGHTA and CDR2 FQGNSA come from the germline V gene. The CDR3 spells CASSLGHANTEAFF. CDR3 in DNA: TGTGCCAGCAGCTTGGGACATGCGAACACTGAAGCTTTCTTT.

This clonotype occurred a few times. The V call is TRBV19, the J call TRBJ1-2, with no clear D. V was pared by 3 bases and J by 8 bases, with 19 bases between. The CDR3 sequence is 15 residues long. CDR1 LNHDA and CDR2 SQIVND come from the germline V gene (reference sequence). For the CDR3, the DNA is TGTGCCAGTAGTATTTCATCAGGTCGGACTATGGGCTACACCTTC. Translation gives CASSISSGRTMGYTF.

This chain connects TRBV6-1 to TRBJ2-7; 7 nucleotides agree with TRBD2. The CDR3 length is 13 residues. The germline CDR1 and CDR2 sequences are MNHNS and SASEGT. The trim removed 4 bases at V and 3 bases at J, leaving 3 bases unmatched. Here the CDR3 reads CASSGPGGYEQYF. The CDR3 DNA reads as TGTGCCAGCAGTGGTCCGGGGGGCTACGAGCAGTACTTC.

This clonotype was seen only a few times. Here the CDR3 DNA reads TGTGCCGCCGCTCCGGGAGAGGGAAACACCATATATTTT. It specifies CAAAPGEGNTIYF. The chain joins TRBV24-1 to TRBJ1-3; D is undetermined. Looked up from germline, CDR1 is KGHDR and CDR2 is SFDVKD. Trimming took 12 bases from V and 4 from J, leaving 15 bases between them. The CDR3 extends over 13 amino acids.

A word on this clonotype: The junction departs from the called germline gene at one end, perhaps through a read error. The chain employs TRBV4-3 and TRBJ2-2; D remains ambiguous. Germline CDR1 and CDR2: LGHNA and YSLEER. The CDR3 is 14 amino acids. This CDR3 is CASGQSTNTGELFF. The CDR3 DNA sequence: TGCGCCAGCGGCCAATCCACGAACACCGGGGAGCTGTTTTTT.

This clonotype was seen a handful of times. The chain combines TRBV11-2 with TRBJ2-3; the D is unclear. Germline V gives CDR1 SGHAT, CDR2 FQNNGV. The CDR3 is made up of 18 amino acids. V was clipped by 4 bases and J by 2 bases, with 22 bases between them. The CDR3 spells CASSSPFTYLDSTDTQYF. The CDR3 nucleotides are TGTGCCAGCAGCTCCCCCTTTACGTACTTAGACTCCACAGATACGCAGTATTTT. The entire variable domain, with the rest obtained from reference TRBV11-2 and TRBJ2-3, is as follows: EAGVAQSPRYKIIEKRQSVAFWCNPISGHATLYWYQQILGQGPKLLIQFQNNGVVDDSQLPKDRFSAERLKGVDSTLKIQPAKLEDSAVYLCASSSPFTYLDSTDTQYFGPGTRLTVL.

The rearrangement links TRBV28 to TRBJ2-6; the D is unclear. The CDR3 length is 15 residues. Trimming took 8 bases from V and 1 from J, leaving 12 bases between them. CDR1 is MDHEN, CDR2 SYDVKM, per germline. The CDR3 sequence is CASGKRKSGANVLTF. In DNA, the CDR3 is TGTGCCAGCGGAAAAAGGAAATCTGGGGCCAACGTCCTGACTTTC.

This clonotype showed up just a few times. The chain recombines TRBV15 with TRBJ2-7; a possible D gene is TRBD2 (5 bases). V was clipped by 4 bases and J by 5 bases, with 15 bases between them. The CDR3 is 14 residues long. Germline V lookup: CDR1 LNHNV, CDR2 YYDKDF (reference sequence). The CDR3 region is CATSTFMGAHEQYF. The CDR3 DNA reads as TGTGCCACCAGCACGTTTATGGGAGCCCACGAGCAGTACTTC. Variable domain in full (rest from reference TRBV15 and TRBJ2-7): DAMVIQNPRYQVTQFGKPVTLSCSQTLNHNVMYWYQQKSSQAPKLLFHYYDKDFNNEADTPDNFQSRRPNTSFCFLDIRSPGLGDTAMYLCATSTFMGAHEQYFGPGTRLTVT.

This clonotype was counted a few times. As the CDR3 is not closed by the conserved phenylalanine or tryptophan, this likely results from a read error. The DNA is omitted, as the CDR3 cannot be located on it reliably, and the CDR3 follows TCRdb's listing. The rearrangement uses TRBV10-2 and TRBJ1-1. The CDR3 numbers 13 amino acids, ends counted. Germline CDR1 is WSHSY and CDR2 is SAAADI. CDR3 in amino acids: CASSESRLGALQI.

The V and J genes are TRBV7-9 and TRBJ1-2; TRBD1 agrees at 9 bases. Germline loops: CDR1 SEHNR, CDR2 FQNEAQ (reference sequence). The CDR3 is made up of 14 amino acids. The V segment lost 5 bases and the J segment 2 bases; nucleotides outside the gene matches: 3. In nucleotides, the CDR3 is TGTGCCAGCAGCCAACAGGGGGCGAACTATGGCTACACCTTC. It yields the protein CASSQQGANYGYTF.

The rearrangement links TRBV6-1 to TRBJ1-5; D unclear. Trimming cost V 5 bases and J 7 bases, with 9 bases left between them. The CDR3 extends over 12 amino acids. Looked up from germline, CDR1 is MNHNS and CDR2 is SASEGT. The DNA of the CDR3 is TGTGCCAGCAGTATGGGGAACCAGCCCCAGCATTTT. Its translation is CASSMGNQPQHF.

This clonotype came up a few times. The chain joins TRBV27 to TRBJ1-5, with 8 bases lining up with TRBD1. CDR3 length: 14 amino acids. In germline, CDR1 is MNHEY, CDR2 SMNVEV (reference sequence). J was trimmed by 4 bases and V by 4 bases; bases with no gene match: 3. CDR3 sequence reads: CASSWTGPNQPQHF. In DNA, the CDR3 is TGTGCCAGCAGTTGGACAGGGCCTAATCAGCCCCAGCATTTT.

This clonotype was seen many times. V usage is TRBV6-5 and J usage is TRBJ1-5; 8 bases map to TRBD1. J gave up 4 bases and V 5 bases, and 4 bases lay outside the gene matches. There are 14 residues in the CDR3. Looked up from germline, CDR1 is MNHEY and CDR2 is SVGAGI. In nucleotides, the CDR3 is TGTGCCAGCAGTCTTGACAGGGGAAATCAGCCCCAGCATTTT. Its protein is CASSLDRGNQPQHF.

In this sample, this clonotype turned up a few times. This chain links TRBV7-9 with TRBJ1-2; TRBD1 aligns across 9 bases. The V and J ends lost 6 bases and 7 bases, in that order; junction bases with no gene match: 12. The CDR3 consists of 15 residues. CDR1 is SEHNR and CDR2 is FQNEAQ in the germline V gene (reference sequence). CDR3 protein: CASSPPGDRVRGYTF. CDR3 DNA sequence: TGTGCCAGCAGTCCCCCCGGGGACAGGGTCCGTGGCTACACCTTC.

This clonotype appeared a few times. This chain connects TRBV6-5 to TRBJ2-5; unclear D gene. Trimming removed 2 bases from V and 4 bases from J, with 11 bases in between. The CDR3 runs 14 residues. Germline V lookup: CDR1 MNHEY, CDR2 SVGAGI. CDR3 region: CASSYDLFAETQYF. The CDR3 DNA reads TGTGCCAGCAGTTACGACCTCTTTGCAGAGACCCAGTACTTC.

CDR3 sequence (DNA): TGTGCCAGCAGTTTCAAAGGACAGGGGGCGTATGAAAAACTGTTTTTT. This translates into CASSFKGQGAYEKLFF. This rearrangement joins TRBV27 to TRBJ1-4; 11 bases align to TRBD1. Germline-derived CDR1 and CDR2 are MNHEY and SMNVEV (reference sequence). CDR3 length: 16 amino acids. V was clipped by 3 bases and J by 6 bases; unmatched bases: 6.